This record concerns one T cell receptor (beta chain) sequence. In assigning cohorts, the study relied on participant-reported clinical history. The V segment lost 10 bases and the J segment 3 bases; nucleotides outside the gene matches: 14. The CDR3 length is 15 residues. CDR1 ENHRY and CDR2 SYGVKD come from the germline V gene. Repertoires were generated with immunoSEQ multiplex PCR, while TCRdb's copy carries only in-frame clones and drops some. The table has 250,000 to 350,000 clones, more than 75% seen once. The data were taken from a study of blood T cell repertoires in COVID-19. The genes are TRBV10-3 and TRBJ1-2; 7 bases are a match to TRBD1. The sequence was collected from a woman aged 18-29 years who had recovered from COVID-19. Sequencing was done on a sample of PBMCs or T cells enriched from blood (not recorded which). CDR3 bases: TGTGCCACAGACCCCGGACAGGCCCTTGACTATGGCTACACCTTC. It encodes CATDPGQALDYGYTF.